The 5 T cell receptor beta chains in this list originate from one sample, sequenced in a study of blood T cell repertoires in COVID-19. Profiled with immunoSEQ multiplex PCR; TCRdb holds only in-frame clones, not every one. The table shows 200,000 to 250,000 clones, with 70% to 85% occurring only once. Sequenced input: peripheral blood. All receptors come from a woman over 75 with acute or convalescent COVID-19.

The chain has TRBV19 and TRBJ1-2; D is unresolved. The germline V and J ends were trimmed by 3 bases and 6 bases, with 11 bases remaining between them. CDR1 LNHDA and CDR2 SQIVND come from the germline V gene (reference sequence). The CDR3 runs to 13 residues. This CDR3 reads CASSIEKTHGYTF. For the CDR3, the DNA is TGTGCCAGTAGTATCGAGAAAACCCATGGCTACACCTTC.

V and J are TRBV7-3 and TRBJ2-5, with D possibly matching TRBD2 (5 bases). The V and J ends lost 3 bases and 4 bases respectively, with 18 bases between them. Germline CDR1 reads SGHTA; CDR2 reads FQGTGA. This CDR3 is built from 16 residues. CDR3 in amino acids: CASSFGGAGRGETQYF. The CDR3 region has the DNA TGTGCCAGCAGCTTCGGCGGCGCGGGCCGTGGAGAGACCCAGTACTTC. The whole variable domain, filled in from reference TRBV7-3 and TRBJ2-5, reads GAGVSQTPSNKVTEKGKYVELRCDPISGHTALYWYRQSLGQGPEFLIYFQGTGAADDSGLPNDRFFAVRPEGSVSTLKIQRTERGDSAVYLCASSFGGAGRGETQYFGPGTRLLVL.

In this sample, this clone turned up once. The genes are TRBV18 and TRBJ1-1, with 8 bases matching TRBD1. CDR3 size: 12 residues. V trimming: 6 bases; J trimming: 6 bases; junction bases outside the gene matches: 3. Germline V gene lookup returns CDR1 KGHSH and CDR2 LQKENI. DNA for the CDR3: TGTGCCAGCTCGGGACAGGCCTCTGAAGCTTTCTTT. It is translated as CASSGQASEAFF. The full variable domain, rest sourced from reference TRBV18 and TRBJ1-1, is NAGVMQNPRHLVRRRGQEARLRCSPMKGHSHVYWYRQLPEEGLKFMVYLQKENIIDESGMPKERFSAEFPKEGPSILRIQQVVRGDSAAYFCASSGQASEAFFGQGTRLTVV.

J is TRBJ1-2 and V is TRBV7-8; no clear D gene. The CDR3 has 15 amino acids. The V end lost 4 bases, the J end lost 0 bases, and 12 bases lay between the germline ends. Germline CDR1 reads SGHVS; CDR2 reads FQNEAQ. DNA for the CDR3: TGTGCCAGCAGCTCGACAACCGGGGCTAACTATGGCTACACCTTC. Translating it yields CASSSTTGANYGYTF.

J is TRBJ1-5 and V is TRBV19; D call uncertain. V lost 0 bases and J lost 7, with 10 bases in between. In germline, CDR1 is LNHDA, CDR2 SQIVND (reference sequence). The CDR3 spans 14 residues. CDR3 protein: CASSIERVTQPQHF. The CDR3 region has the DNA TGTGCCAGTAGTATAGAACGGGTAACGCAGCCCCAGCATTTT. Full variable domain (rest looked up from reference TRBV19 and TRBJ1-5): DGGITQSPKYLFRKEGQNVTLSCEQNLNHDAMYWYRQDPGQGLRLIYYSQIVNDFQKGDIAEGYSVSREKKESFPLTVTSAQKNPTAFYLCASSIERVTQPQHFGDGTRLSIL.